The source of this TCR beta chain is a study of shared clonotypes between healthy human individuals. Notes on the study in general: Sharing of clonotypes among donors was expected to vary with sequencing depth.

About this clone itself: Its cognate antigen is unknown.

At the deep level, the assay was run. Method: immunoSEQ multiplex PCR; TCRdb's copy keeps in-frame clones and lacks some. The repertoire holds some 200,000 clones, with 50% to 80% as singletons. The CDR3 totals 15 residues. Germline-derived CDR1 and CDR2 are MNHEY and SVGAGI. The J segment lost 3 bases and the V segment lost 4 bases, leaving 5 bases of the junction unmatched. The TCR comes from a man younger than 45 in good health. The J gene is TRBJ1-1, the V gene TRBV6-5; 10 bases are shared with TRBD1. Sequenced sample: memory CD4+ T cells sorted from blood. The subset was: CD45RA-negative fraction. CDR3 protein: CASSSRGTGDTEAFF. CDR3 sequence (DNA): TGTGCCAGCAGTTCCCGGGGGACAGGGGACACTGAAGCTTTCTTT.